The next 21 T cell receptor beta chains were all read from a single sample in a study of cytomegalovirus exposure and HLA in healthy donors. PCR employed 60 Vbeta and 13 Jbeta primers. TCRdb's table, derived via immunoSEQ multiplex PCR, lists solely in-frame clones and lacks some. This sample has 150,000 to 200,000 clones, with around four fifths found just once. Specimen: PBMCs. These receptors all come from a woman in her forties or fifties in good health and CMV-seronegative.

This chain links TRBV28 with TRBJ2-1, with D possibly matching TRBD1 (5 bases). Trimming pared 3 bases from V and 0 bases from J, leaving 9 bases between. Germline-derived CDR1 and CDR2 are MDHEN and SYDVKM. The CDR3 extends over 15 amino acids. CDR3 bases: TGTGCCAGCAGTTTGGGCAGGGACTCCTACAATGAGCAGTTCTTC. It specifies CASSLGRDSYNEQFF.

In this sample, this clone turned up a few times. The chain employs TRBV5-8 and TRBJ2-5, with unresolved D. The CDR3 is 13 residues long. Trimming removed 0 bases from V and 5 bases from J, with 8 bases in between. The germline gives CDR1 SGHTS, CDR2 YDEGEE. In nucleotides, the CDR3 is TGTGCCAGCAGCTTGGGTACCGCGGAGACCCAGTACTTC. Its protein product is CASSLGTAETQYF.

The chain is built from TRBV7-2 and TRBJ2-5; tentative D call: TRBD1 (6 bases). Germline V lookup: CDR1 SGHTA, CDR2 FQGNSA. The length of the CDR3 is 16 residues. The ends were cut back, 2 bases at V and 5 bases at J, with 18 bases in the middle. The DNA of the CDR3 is TGTGCCAGCAGCTTAAGTTTGAGGGGGTGGGGGGAGACCCAGTACTTC. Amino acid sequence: CASSLSLRGWGETQYF.

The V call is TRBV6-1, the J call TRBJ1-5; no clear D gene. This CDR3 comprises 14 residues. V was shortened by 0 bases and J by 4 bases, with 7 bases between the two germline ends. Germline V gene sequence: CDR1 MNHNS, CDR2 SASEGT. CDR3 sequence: CASSEALRNQPQHF. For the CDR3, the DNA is TGTGCCAGCAGTGAAGCGCTCAGAAATCAGCCCCAGCATTTT.

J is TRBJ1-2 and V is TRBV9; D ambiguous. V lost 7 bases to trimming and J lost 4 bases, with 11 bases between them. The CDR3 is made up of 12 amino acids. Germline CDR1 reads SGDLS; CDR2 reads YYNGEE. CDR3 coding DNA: TGTGCCAGCGGAGGAACGCTCTATGGCTACACCTTC. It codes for CASGGTLYGYTF.

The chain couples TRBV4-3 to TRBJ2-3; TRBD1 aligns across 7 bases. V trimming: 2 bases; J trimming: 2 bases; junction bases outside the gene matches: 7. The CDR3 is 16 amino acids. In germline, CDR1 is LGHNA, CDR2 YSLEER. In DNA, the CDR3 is TGCGCCAGCAGCCAAACCACAGGGGCGGTCACAGATACGCAGTATTTT. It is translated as CASSQTTGAVTDTQYF.

For the CDR3, the DNA is TGTGCCAGCAGCTTAGTCCCAGGTGGGACAGATACGCAGTATTTT. Its protein is CASSLVPGGTDTQYF. J is TRBJ2-3 and V is TRBV7-2; D is ambiguous. The CDR3 is made up of 15 amino acids. The germline gives CDR1 SGHTA, CDR2 FQGNSA. The V and J ends lost 1 base and 3 bases respectively, with 11 bases between them. Based on the CDR3 plus reference TRBV7-2 and TRBJ2-3, the full variable domain is GAGVSQSPSNKVTEKGKDVELRCDPISGHTALYWYRQSLGQGLEFLIYFQGNSAPDKSGLPSDRFSAERTGGSVSTLTIQRTQQEDSAVYLCASSLVPGGTDTQYFGPGTRLTVL.

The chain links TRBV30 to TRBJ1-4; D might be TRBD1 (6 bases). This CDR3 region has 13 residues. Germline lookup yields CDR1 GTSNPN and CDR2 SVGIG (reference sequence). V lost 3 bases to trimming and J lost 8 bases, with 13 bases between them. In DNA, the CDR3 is TGTGCCTGGAGGCTAGGGGGGGGAGAAAAACTGTTTTTT. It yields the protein CAWRLGGGEKLFF. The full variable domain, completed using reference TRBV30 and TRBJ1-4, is SQTIHQWPATLVQPVGSPLSLECTVEGTSNPNLYWYRQAAGRGLQLLFYSVGIGQISSEVPQNLSASRPQDRQFILSSKKLLLSDSGFYLCAWRLGGGEKLFFGSGTQLSVL.

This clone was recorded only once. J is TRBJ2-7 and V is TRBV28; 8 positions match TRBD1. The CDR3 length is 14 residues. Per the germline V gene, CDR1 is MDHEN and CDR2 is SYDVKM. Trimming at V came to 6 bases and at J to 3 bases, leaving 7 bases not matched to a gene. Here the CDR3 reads CASRKDRGNYEQYF. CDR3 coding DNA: TGTGCCAGCAGGAAAGACAGGGGAAACTACGAGCAGTACTTC.

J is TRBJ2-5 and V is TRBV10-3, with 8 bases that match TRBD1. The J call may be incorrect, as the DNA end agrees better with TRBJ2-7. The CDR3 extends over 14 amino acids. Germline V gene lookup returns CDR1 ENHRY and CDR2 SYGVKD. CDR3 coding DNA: TGTGCCATCAGAACCACGGGACAGGAAAACGAGCAGTACTTC. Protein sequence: CAIRTTGQENEQYF.

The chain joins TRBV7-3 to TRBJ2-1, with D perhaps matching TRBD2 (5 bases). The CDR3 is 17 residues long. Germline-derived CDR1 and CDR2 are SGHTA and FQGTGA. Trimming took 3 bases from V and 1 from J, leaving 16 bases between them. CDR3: CASSLLGSELSYNEQFF. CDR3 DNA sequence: TGTGCCAGCAGCTTGCTGGGTAGCGAGTTGTCCTACAATGAGCAGTTCTTC.

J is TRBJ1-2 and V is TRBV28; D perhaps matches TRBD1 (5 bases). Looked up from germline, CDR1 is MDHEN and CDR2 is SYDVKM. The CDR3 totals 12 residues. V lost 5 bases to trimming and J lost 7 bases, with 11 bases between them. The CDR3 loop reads CASSPRQGGYTF. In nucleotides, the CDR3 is TGTGCCAGCAGTCCTCGGCAGGGTGGCTACACCTTC.

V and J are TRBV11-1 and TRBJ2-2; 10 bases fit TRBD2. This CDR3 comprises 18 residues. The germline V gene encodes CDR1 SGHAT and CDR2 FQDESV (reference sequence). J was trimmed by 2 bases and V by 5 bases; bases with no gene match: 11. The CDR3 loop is CASSPRSSGGSNTGELFF. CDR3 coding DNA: TGTGCCAGCAGCCCCAGATCTAGCGGGGGTTCTAACACCGGGGAGCTGTTTTTT.

The CDR3: CASSQYIADSYEQYF. CDR3 bases: TGCGCCAGCAGCCAATATATTGCGGATTCTTACGAGCAGTACTTC. The J gene is TRBJ2-7, the V gene TRBV4-3; D is unresolved. Germline V gene data show CDR1 as LGHNA and CDR2 as YSLEER. The CDR3 covers 15 residues. Deletions cut 2 bases from V and 4 bases from J, with 15 bases between.

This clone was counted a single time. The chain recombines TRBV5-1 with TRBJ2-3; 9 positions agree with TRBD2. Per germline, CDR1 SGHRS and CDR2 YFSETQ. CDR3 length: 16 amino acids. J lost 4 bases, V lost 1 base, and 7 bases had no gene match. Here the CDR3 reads CASSLRLAGSADTQYF. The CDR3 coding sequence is TGCGCCAGCAGCTTGCGGCTAGCGGGATCTGCAGATACGCAGTATTTT.

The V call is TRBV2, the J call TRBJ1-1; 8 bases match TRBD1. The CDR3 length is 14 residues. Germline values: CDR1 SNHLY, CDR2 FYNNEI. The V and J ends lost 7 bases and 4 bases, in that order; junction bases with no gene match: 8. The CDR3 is CASTDRGPLTEAFF. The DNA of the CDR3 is TGTGCCAGCACCGACAGGGGACCTCTCACTGAAGCTTTCTTT. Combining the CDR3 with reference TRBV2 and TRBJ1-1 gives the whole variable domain EPEVTQTPSHQVTQMGQEVILRCVPISNHLYFYWYRQILGQKVEFLVSFYNNEISEKSEIFDDQFSVERPDGSNFTLKIRSTKLEDSAMYFCASTDRGPLTEAFFGQGTRLTVV.

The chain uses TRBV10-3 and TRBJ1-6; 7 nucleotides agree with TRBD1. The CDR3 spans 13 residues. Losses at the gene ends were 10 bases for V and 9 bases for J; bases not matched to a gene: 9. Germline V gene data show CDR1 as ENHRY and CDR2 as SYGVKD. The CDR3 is CASTGTETSPLHF. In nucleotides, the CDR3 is TGTGCCAGTACCGGGACAGAGACTTCACCCCTCCACTTT.

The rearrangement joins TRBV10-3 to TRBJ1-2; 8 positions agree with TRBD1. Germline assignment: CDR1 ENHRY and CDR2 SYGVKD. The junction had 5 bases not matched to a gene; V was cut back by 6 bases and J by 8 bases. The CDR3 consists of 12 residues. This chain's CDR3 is CAIRGTGGGYTF. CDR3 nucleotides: TGTGCCATCAGAGGGACAGGAGGAGGCTACACCTTC.

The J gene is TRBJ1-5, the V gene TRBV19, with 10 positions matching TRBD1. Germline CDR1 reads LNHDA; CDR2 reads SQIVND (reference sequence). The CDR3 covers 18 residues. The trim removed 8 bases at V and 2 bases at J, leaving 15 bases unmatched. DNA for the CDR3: TGTGCCAGTTCTCTGCGACAGGGGGCCCCTTGGGGCAATCAGCCCCAGCATTTT. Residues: CASSLRQGAPWGNQPQHF.

Here the CDR3 reads CASSLLGAGGTDTQYF. CDR3 bases: TGTGCCAGCAGTCTACTGGGGGCAGGGGGCACAGATACGCAGTATTTT. The chain links TRBV27 to TRBJ2-3; D perhaps matches TRBD1 (6 bases). Trimming removed 5 bases from V and 1 base from J, with 16 bases in between. CDR1 MNHEY and CDR2 SMNVEV come from the germline V gene (reference sequence). The CDR3 loop spans 16 amino acids.

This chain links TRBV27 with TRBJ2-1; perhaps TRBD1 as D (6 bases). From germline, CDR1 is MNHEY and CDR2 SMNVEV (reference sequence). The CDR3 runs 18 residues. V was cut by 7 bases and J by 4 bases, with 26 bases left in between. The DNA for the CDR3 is TGTGCCAGCACCCTGGGGCGGAGCAGACCTCAGGGGTACAATGAGCAGTTCTTC. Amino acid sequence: CASTLGRSRPQGYNEQFF.